The rows below give T cell receptor beta chains drawn from one sample of a study of shared clonotypes between healthy human individuals. Only in-frame clones appear in the TCRdb table, and some are missing; sequencing was by immunoSEQ multiplex PCR. The sample yields about 2,100,000 clones, approximately 94% seen once. The sequencing sample was made of naive CD8+ T cells from PBMCs. The receptors here all came from a man aged 18-30 years in good health. Some clones in this sample may be carry-over from other donors' samples. The CDR3 runs from the conserved cysteine through the conserved F or W. A D gene is named only where the DNA matches it firmly.

v_gene,d_gene,j_gene,len,CDR3aa
TRBV28,TRBD1,TRBJ2-2,14,CASRFTGGAGELFF
TRBV15,TRBD1,TRBJ1-4,14,CATSSRQGREKLFF
TRBV6-1,.,TRBJ1-5,14,CASEGYISNQPQHF
TRBV27,.,TRBJ2-7,13,CASSPSAGAEQYF
TRBV11-2,TRBD1,TRBJ2-2,17,CASSSPSGTGATGELFF
TRBV30,.,TRBJ2-5,14,CAWSSPERWRTQYF
TRBV7-9,.,TRBJ1-1,12,CASSTPAGHAFF
TRBV11-1,TRBD2,TRBJ2-5,17,CASSPRPIRLAEETQYF
TRBV11-2,TRBD1,TRBJ1-1,16,CASSPREAGGNTEAFF
TRBV28,.,TRBJ2-2,12,CASSSLTGELFF
TRBV19,.,TRBJ1-5,16,CASRGNRDGVGEPQHF
TRBV7-3,.,TRBJ2-3,15,CASSLTGGRTDTQYF
TRBV7-9,.,TRBJ1-1,13,CASRGSGSLEAFF
TRBV7-6,TRBD2,TRBJ2-7,16,CASSLTSGRGTYEQYF
TRBV19,.,TRBJ2-1,17,CASSIDAATNSYNEQFF
TRBV7-9,TRBD1,TRBJ1-2,14,CASSPWTGDSGYTF